This T cell receptor (beta chain) came from a study of blood T cell repertoires in COVID-19. Original processing notes: Nucleated cell number was recorded as an estimate derived from reference gene primer amplification. Profiling relied on immunoSEQ multiplex PCR, and the TCRdb table lists in-frame clones only, not all of them. That table is the source of V, J and clone size, and D and trimming were worked out from the DNA. Found here are around 58,000 clones, about four fifths of them singletons; the top ten hold approximately 4%. Per germline, CDR1 LGHDT and CDR2 YNNKEL (reference sequence). CDR3 size: 15 residues. Germline trimming cut 0 bases from V and 9 bases from J; bases unmatched to any gene: 5. Participant reports of clinical history set cohort assignment.

The chain employs TRBV3-1 (or the pseudogene TRBV3-2) and TRBJ2-1; 10 nucleotides match TRBD1. The source material was PBMCs or T cells enriched from blood (not recorded which). This clonotype was sampled from a woman between 40 and 50 years old with acute COVID-19. For the CDR3, the DNA is TGTGCCAGCAGCCAAGAAGGGACAGGGGACGCTGAGCAGTTCTTC. Amino acid sequence: CASSQEGTGDAEQFF.